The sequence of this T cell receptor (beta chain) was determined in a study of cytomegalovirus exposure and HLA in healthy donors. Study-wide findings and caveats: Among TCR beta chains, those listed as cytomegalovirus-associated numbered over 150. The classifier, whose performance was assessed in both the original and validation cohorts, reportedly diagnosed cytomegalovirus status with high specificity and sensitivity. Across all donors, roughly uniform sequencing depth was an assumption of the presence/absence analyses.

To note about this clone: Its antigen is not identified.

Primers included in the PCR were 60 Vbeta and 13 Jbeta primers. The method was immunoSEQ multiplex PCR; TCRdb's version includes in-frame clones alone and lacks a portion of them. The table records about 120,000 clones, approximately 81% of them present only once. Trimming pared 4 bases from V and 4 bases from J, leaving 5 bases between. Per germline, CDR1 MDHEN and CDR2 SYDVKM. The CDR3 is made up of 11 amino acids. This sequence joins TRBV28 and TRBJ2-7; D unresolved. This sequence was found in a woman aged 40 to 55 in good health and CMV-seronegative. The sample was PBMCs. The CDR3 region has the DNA TGTGCCAGCAGTTCCTCGTACGAGCAGTACTTC. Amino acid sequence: CASSSSYEQYF. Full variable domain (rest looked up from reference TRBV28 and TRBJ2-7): DVKVTQSSRYLVKRTGEKVFLECVQDMDHENMFWYRQDPGLGLRLIYFSYDVKMKEKGDIPEGYSVSREKKERFSLILESASTNQTSMYLCASSSSYEQYFGPGTRLTVT.